The 6 T cell receptor beta chains in this list originate from one sample, sequenced in a study of blood T cell repertoires in COVID-19. The data were produced by immunoSEQ multiplex PCR, yet TCRdb's version contains in-frame clones alone and is incomplete. The sample records 300,000 to 400,000 clones, 65% to 90% being singletons. The specimen sequenced was PBMCs or T cells enriched from blood (not recorded which). These receptors originate from a woman in her forties with acute COVID-19.

The chain carries TRBV27 and TRBJ2-7; 8 bases align to TRBD2. There are 14 residues in the CDR3. V lost 6 bases and J lost 1; bases outside the gene matches: 5. CDR1 is MNHEY, CDR2 SMNVEV, per germline (reference sequence). The CDR3 protein is CASSTGLVSYEQYF. The DNA for the CDR3 is TGTGCCAGCAGCACGGGACTAGTTTCCTACGAGCAGTACTTC.

The V call is TRBV28, the J call TRBJ1-2, with TRBD1 identical over 7 bases. This CDR3 region has 13 residues. Losses at the gene ends were 5 bases for V and 8 bases for J; bases not matched to a gene: 8. Germline V gives CDR1 MDHEN, CDR2 SYDVKM. The CDR3 DNA reads as TGTGCCAGCAGTCTCAGACGACAGGGAGGCTACACCTTC. This codes for CASSLRRQGGYTF.

In nucleotides, the CDR3 is TGTGCCAGCAGTGGGAGTACTGGAAACACCATATATTTT. Translation: CASSGSTGNTIYF. The chain has TRBV2 and TRBJ1-3; D not certain. V lost 4 bases, J lost 2 bases, and 6 bases lay in between. There are 13 residues in the CDR3. CDR1 is SNHLY and CDR2 is FYNNEI in the germline V gene.

This clone was detected only once. The same CDR3 arises from other DNA sequences in this sample as well. V usage is TRBV7-9 and J usage is TRBJ2-7; no definite D call. The CDR3 sequence is 12 residues long. Germline values: CDR1 SEHNR, CDR2 FQNEAQ (reference sequence). Trimming removed 6 bases from V and 4 bases from J, with 10 bases in between. Written as DNA, the CDR3 is TGTGCCAGCAGTCCCCCAGGATACGAGCAGTACTTC. Residues: CASSPPGYEQYF.

The V and J genes are TRBV5-1 and TRBJ2-3; weak D call: TRBD1 (5 bases). V gave up 1 base and J gave up 3 bases, with 12 bases separating them. Per the germline V gene, CDR1 is SGHRS and CDR2 is YFSETQ. The length of the CDR3 is 15 residues. The CDR3 region has the DNA TGCGCCAGCAGCTTGCAGGGAAAGGAGACAGATACGCAGTATTTT. Amino acid sequence: CASSLQGKETDTQYF.

Only a few counts were recorded for this clone. J is TRBJ1-6 and V is TRBV6-5; D unresolved. The V gene's germline CDR1 is MNHEY and CDR2 SVGAGI. Trimming stripped 6 bases from V and 10 bases from J, with 16 bases between. The CDR3 is 14 amino acids. The CDR3 DNA sequence: TGTGCCAGCAGCGCTGAGGTCCGAAACTCACCCCTCCACTTT. It translates to CASSAEVRNSPLHF.